Listed below are T cell receptor beta chains from one sample, sequenced in a study of immune evolution from preneoplasia to lung adenocarcinoma. Profiled with immunoSEQ multiplex PCR; TCRdb holds only in-frame clones, not every one. The table records approximately 9,100 clones, approximately 85% of them present only once. The sequenced sample was FFPE minimally invasive lung adenocarcinoma tissue. These receptors were taken from an older person with lung adenocarcinoma. Both conserved end residues are part of each CDR3. Each record gives: J gene, V gene, clone size, D gene, CDR3 DNA, CDR3 protein. A D gene is named only where the DNA matches it firmly. Some rows have no size entry. The others give once, few or many, or a class for an expanded clone.

TRBJ1-3,TRBV9,.,.,TGTGCCAGCAGCCCCCCGGGGATTTGGTCTGGAAACACCATATATTTT,CASSPPGIWSGNTIYF
TRBJ1-2,TRBV7-2,.,TRBD1,TGTGCCAGCAGCTTAGGTTCAAGACAGGGGGCGCAGGGTGGCTACACCTTC,CASSLGSRQGAQGGYTF
TRBJ1-4,TRBV5-4,.,.,TGTGCCACCCAGCTGGGCGCAACTAATGAAAAACTGTTTTTT,CATQLGATNEKLFF
TRBJ1-5,TRBV5-6,few,.,TGTGCCAGCAGCTTGTTAGGGGGGAATCAGCCCCAGCATTTT,CASSLLGGNQPQHF
TRBJ1-1,TRBV30,.,.,TGTGCCTGGAGTGTTAGTATCGAAGCTTTCTTT,CAWSVSIEAFF
TRBJ2-1,TRBV9,.,TRBD2,TGTGCCAGCAGCCTTCGCGGGGGGGGGTACAATGAGCAGTTCTTC,CASSLRGGGYNEQFF
TRBJ2-1,TRBV7-6,.,.,TGTGCCAGCAGCTTAGCGGGAAGGGCTGAGCAGTTCTTC,CASSLAGRAEQFF
TRBJ1-2,TRBV15,.,.,TGTGCCACCAGCAGAGATGGGCAGGAGTCAGTGTATGGCTACACCTTC,CATSRDGQESVYGYTF
TRBJ2-4,TRBV9,few,TRBD1,TGTGCCAGCAGCGTCGGGACAGTACCCATTCAGTACTTC,CASSVGTVPIQYF
TRBJ1-1,TRBV2,.,.,TGTGCCACCCGATATCGCACAAACACTGAAGCTTTCTTT,CATRYRTNTEAFF
TRBJ2-7,TRBV4-1,.,.,TGCGCCAGCAGCCAAGGCGGGTTCCTCTACGAGCAGTACTTC,CASSQGGFLYEQYF
TRBJ1-6,TRBV19,.,.,TGTGCCAGTAGTAAGGGGTCACCCCTCCACTTT,CASSKGSPLHF
TRBJ2-2,TRBV6-4,.,TRBD1,TGTGCCAGCAGACGGGACAGAAACACCGGGGAGCTGTTTTTT,CASRRDRNTGELFF
TRBJ1-1,TRBV30,.,TRBD1,TGTGCCTGGGCTCCGGGACAGGTGATTCAAGCTTTCTTT,CAWAPGQVIQAFF
TRBJ1-5,TRBV10-2,.,TRBD1,TGCGCCAGCAGTGAGACAGGGGGGAATCAGCCCCAGCATTTT,CASSETGGNQPQHF
TRBJ2-2,TRBV18,.,.,TGTGCCAGCTCACCACCGACGAGGAACACCGGGGAGCTGTTTTTT,CASSPPTRNTGELFF
TRBJ1-5,TRBV19,.,.,TGTGCCAGTAAACCCGGTTATCGCCACAATCAGCCCCAGCATTTT,CASKPGYRHNQPQHF
TRBJ1-2,TRBV28,.,TRBD1,TGTGCCAGCAGCCTAAACCCGGGACAGGGGGCTAACTATGGCTACACCTTC,CASSLNPGQGANYGYTF
TRBJ2-2,TRBV11-2,once,.,TGTGCCAGCAGCCTCTCAGGGACAGGGGAGCTGTTTTTT,CASSLSGTGELFF
TRBJ2-1,TRBV11-2,.,.,TGTGCCAGCAGCTCCCGGTCAGACAGCTCCTACAATGAGCAGTTCTTC,CASSSRSDSSYNEQFF
TRBJ2-1,TRBV4-2,.,.,TGTGCCAGCAGCCAAACAGGGAGCGGCAATGAGCAGTTCTTC,CASSQTGSGNEQFF
TRBJ1-1,TRBV6-1,.,.,TGTGCCAGCAGTGAAACAGGGAGAACTGAAGCTTTCTTT,CASSETGRTEAFF
TRBJ1-2,TRBV5-5,.,.,TGTGCCAGCAGCTTGGGGTGGGGTACAGGGTCCTATGGCTACACCTTC,CASSLGWGTGSYGYTF
TRBJ2-7,TRBV20-1,.,.,TGCAGTGCTACGCTAGTGTACGAGCAGTACTTC,CSATLVYEQYF
TRBJ1-5,TRBV7-2,few,TRBD1,TGTGCCAGCAGCGCACGACAGGGGATCGCTCAGCCCCAGCATTTT,CASSARQGIAQPQHF
TRBJ1-1,TRBV6-5,.,.,TGTGCCAGCAGTTACGGCTGGACACGGTCCACTGAAGCTTTCTTT,CASSYGWTRSTEAFF
TRBJ1-3,TRBV7-3,.,TRBD1,TGTGCCAGCAGCTCGGGACAGGGAAACACCATATATTTT,CASSSGQGNTIYF
TRBJ2-5,TRBV9,.,TRBD1,TGTGCCAGCAGCGTCACGACAGGGGGTTTGGAGACCCAGTACTTC,CASSVTTGGLETQYF
TRBJ1-3,TRBV12-5,.,TRBD1,TGTGCTAGTGGGCGGACAGGGGCCTCTGGAAACACCATATATTTT,CASGRTGASGNTIYF
TRBJ1-6,TRBV5-1,.,.,TGCGCCAGCAGCTTGGATGGCAGGGGAGATTCACCCCTCCACTTT,CASSLDGRGDSPLHF
TRBJ1-2,TRBV4-1,once,.,TGCGCCAGCAGCCTGTACAGGGAAAGCTATGGCTACACCTTC,CASSLYRESYGYTF
TRBJ2-7,TRBV6-1,few,TRBD1,TGTGCCAGCAGGGAGACAGGGAAGGGCGAGCAGTACTTC,CASRETGKGEQYF
TRBJ2-1,TRBV2,.,.,TGTGCCAGCAGCGTCGAGGGATACAATGAGCAGTTCTTC,CASSVEGYNEQFF